The clone carrying this T cell receptor (beta chain) rates as medium-sized (0.01 to 0.1%). This sample was included in a study of immune characterization of retroperitoneal liposarcoma. The junction had 3 bases not matched to a gene; V was cut back by 2 bases and J by 3 bases. CDR3 size: 15 residues. Looked up from germline, CDR1 is MNHEY and CDR2 is SMNVEV (reference sequence). TCRdb fed the PCR reads into MiXCR, producing one record per CDR3 protein. The data show several thousand distinct CDR3 sequences, with 25% to 30% seen just once and over 12% held by the top ten. V usage is TRBV27 and J usage is TRBJ1-1; 10 bases fit TRBD1. Sequences were obtained from blood. The TCR was taken from a male donor with retroperitoneal liposarcoma. In DNA form, the CDR3 reads TGTGCCAGCAGTTTAGCGGGACAGGGGTACACTGAAGCTTTCTTT. It yields the protein CASSLAGQGYTEAFF.